A single sample is the source of the 20 T cell receptor beta chains below, sequenced in a study of blood T cell repertoires in COVID-19. Profiled with immunoSEQ multiplex PCR; TCRdb holds only in-frame clones, not every one. The sample contains some 23,000 clones, about 93% of which appear only once. Sequencing was carried out using peripheral blood. The receptors here all came from a human donor in a cohort sampled during active COVID-19.

The rearrangement uses TRBV5-1 and TRBJ1-2; D gene unclear. V lost 0 bases, J lost 8 bases, and 11 bases lay in between. Germline V lookup: CDR1 SGHRS, CDR2 YFSETQ. There are 13 residues in the CDR3. CDR3 region: CASSLDSSRGYTF. In DNA form, the CDR3 reads TGCGCCAGCAGCTTGGATTCGAGCCGGGGCTACACCTTC.

Turning to this clone: One end of the junction varies from germline; a read error may be responsible. The chain has TRBV2 and TRBJ1-2; no reliable D call. The germline V gene has CDR1 SNHLY and CDR2 FYNNEI. The CDR3 is 13 residues long. CDR3 bases: TGTGCCAGCGGTGACGGTAATTCTGTTGGCTACACCTTC. It codes for CASGDGNSVGYTF.

The V and J genes are TRBV7-6 and TRBJ1-1; TRBD1 might be the D (6 bases). CDR3 length: 16 residues. V gave up 3 bases and J gave up 2 bases, with 16 bases separating them. From germline, CDR1 is SGHVS and CDR2 FNYEAQ. For the CDR3, the DNA is TGTGCCAGCAGCTTGGACGCCGGGACAAAAAACACTGAAGCTTTCTTT. Its protein product is CASSLDAGTKNTEAFF.

The gene calls are TRBV5-1 and TRBJ2-5; 12 positions agree with TRBD2. V gave up 0 bases and J gave up 5 bases; unmatched junction bases: 8. This CDR3 has 17 amino acids. The V gene's germline CDR1 is SGHRS and CDR2 YFSETQ. CDR3 DNA: TGCGCCAGCAGCTTGGCGTCTAGCGGGGGGGCCGGGGAGACCCAGTACTTC. Translating it yields CASSLASSGGAGETQYF.

V and J are TRBV4-2 and TRBJ1-6; 7 bases align to TRBD1. The length of the CDR3 is 18 residues. Trimming cost V 0 bases and J 10 bases; bases outside gene matches: 15. Germline lookup yields CDR1 LGHNA and CDR2 YNFKEQ. This chain's CDR3 is CASSQEIWAETGHSPLHF. The CDR3 DNA sequence: TGTGCCAGCAGCCAAGAAATATGGGCGGAGACAGGGCACTCACCCCTCCACTTT.

This clone has just a few counts. V is TRBV5-4 and J is TRBJ2-1; D may be TRBD2 (6 bases). Germline-derived CDR1 and CDR2 are SGHNT and YYREEE (reference sequence). V was cut by 4 bases and J by 2 bases, with 10 bases left in between. CDR3 length: 14 amino acids. CDR3: CASSVRGAYNEQFF. The CDR3 nucleotides are TGTGCCAGCAGCGTGCGGGGAGCCTACAATGAGCAGTTCTTC. Together with reference TRBV5-4 and TRBJ2-1, the CDR3 gives the full variable domain: ETGVTQSPTHLIKTRGQQVTLRCSSQSGHNTVSWYQQALGQGPQFIFQYYREEENGRGNFPPRFSGLQFPNYSSELNVNALELDDSALYLCASSVRGAYNEQFFGPGTRLTVL.

The chain recombines TRBV4-2 with TRBJ2-2; D gene unclear. Germline V lookup: CDR1 LGHNA, CDR2 YNFKEQ. This CDR3 has 13 residues. V gave up 0 bases and J gave up 7 bases, with 6 bases separating them. The CDR3 spells CASSQDTNGELFF. For the CDR3, the DNA is TGTGCCAGCAGCCAAGACACAAACGGGGAGCTGTTTTTT.

V is TRBV5-6 and J is TRBJ2-5; possibly TRBD2 for D (5 bases). Trimming left V 5 bases short and J 2 bases short, with 19 bases between. Germline V gene data show CDR1 as SGHDT and CDR2 as YYEEEE. CDR3 length: 16 amino acids. The CDR3: CASRLSGYALQETQYF. The CDR3 region has the DNA TGTGCCAGCAGGCTTTCGGGATACGCCCTACAAGAGACCCAGTACTTC.

The chain uses TRBV10-3 and TRBJ2-5; tentatively, D is TRBD1 (5 bases). The length of the CDR3 is 15 residues. CDR1 and CDR2 (germline): ENHRY, SYGVKD. Trimming stripped 0 bases from V and 4 bases from J, with 12 bases between. CDR3 amino acids: CAISESEGVGETQYF. CDR3 DNA: TGTGCCATCAGTGAGTCCGAAGGGGTCGGAGAGACCCAGTACTTC.

The DNA of the CDR3 is TGTGCCAGCAGTGAAATACTGATGTATGGCTACACCTTC. Translation gives CASSEILMYGYTF. The V gene is TRBV6-1, the J gene TRBJ1-2, with D unresolved. The CDR3 sequence is 13 residues long. The ends were cut back, 2 bases at V and 5 bases at J, with 9 bases in the middle. Germline-derived CDR1 and CDR2 are MNHNS and SASEGT.

This chain links TRBV13 with TRBJ1-4, with D possibly being TRBD1 (6 bases). Germline V lookup: CDR1 PRHDT, CDR2 FYEKMQ (reference sequence). The ends were cut back, 4 bases at V and 2 bases at J, with 11 bases in the middle. The CDR3 sequence is 15 residues long. DNA of the CDR3: TGTGCCAGCAGCTCATGGACAGCCACTAATGAAAAACTGTTTTTT. This encodes CASSSWTATNEKLFF.

This chain joins TRBV11-2 and TRBJ1-1; 7 bases map to TRBD1. Losses at the gene ends were 4 bases for V and 5 bases for J; bases not matched to a gene: 7. Germline loops: CDR1 SGHAT, CDR2 FQNNGV. CDR3 size: 14 residues. In DNA, the CDR3 is TGTGCCAGCAGCTCTCTGACAGGGCTTACTGAAGCTTTCTTT. This gives the protein CASSSLTGLTEAFF.

The chain employs TRBV2 and TRBJ1-3; 7 nucleotides agree with TRBD1. V was clipped by 5 bases and J by 4 bases; unmatched bases: 11. The V gene's germline CDR1 is SNHLY and CDR2 FYNNEI. This CDR3 is built from 16 residues. CDR3 nucleotide sequence: TGTGCCAGCAGTCGACTTGACAGGGTCGGGGGAAACACCATATATTTT. Residues: CASSRLDRVGGNTIYF.

The rearrangement joins TRBV7-2 to TRBJ2-7; D remains unclear. Trimming took 4 bases from V and 1 from J, leaving 11 bases between them. Germline CDR1 and CDR2: SGHTA and FQGNSA. The CDR3 extends over 14 amino acids. CDR3 in amino acids: CASSSVAGSYEQYF. The DNA of the CDR3 is TGTGCCAGCAGCTCCGTTGCCGGTTCCTACGAGCAGTACTTC.

This clone showed up just a few times. The chain has TRBV10-1 and TRBJ1-6, with 7 bases identical to TRBD1. Germline CDR1 reads WNHNN; CDR2 reads SYGVQD (reference sequence). This CDR3 is built from 13 residues. J gave up 10 bases and V 4 bases, and 4 bases lay outside the gene matches. CDR3 sequence (DNA): TGCGCCAGCAGTGGACAGGGAAGATCACCCCTCCACTTT. Its translation is CASSGQGRSPLHF.

V is TRBV28 and J is TRBJ1-1; D gene ambiguous. The CDR3 length is 13 residues. CDR1 is MDHEN, CDR2 SYDVKM, per germline. Trimming removed 7 bases at V and 0 bases at J, with 9 bases between. The chain's CDR3 is CASTQMMNTEAFF. The CDR3 DNA reads as TGTGCCAGCACCCAGATGATGAACACTGAAGCTTTCTTT.

CDR3 sequence: CASKRDNGNEQYF. The CDR3 DNA reads as TGTGCCAGCAAAAGGGACAACGGGAACGAGCAGTACTTC. The gene calls are TRBV6-5 and TRBJ2-7; D perhaps matches TRBD1 (6 bases). The CDR3 covers 13 residues. Per the germline V gene, CDR1 is MNHEY and CDR2 is SVGAGI. Trimming removed 7 bases from V and 5 bases from J, with 15 bases in between.

The V call is TRBV7-9, the J call TRBJ1-2; 10 nucleotides agree with TRBD1. The CDR3 is 17 residues long. Germline CDR1 and CDR2: SEHNR and FQNEAQ (reference sequence). The J segment lost 3 bases and the V segment lost 5 bases, leaving 12 bases of the junction unmatched. In nucleotides, the CDR3 is TGTGCCAGCAGCCCCCGGGACAGGGGCATTTCGGACTATGGCTACACCTTC. Translation gives CASSPRDRGISDYGYTF. The variable domain in full, completed from reference TRBV7-9 and TRBJ1-2, reads DTGVSQNPRHKITKRGQNVTFRCDPISEHNRLYWYRQTLGQGPEFLTYFQNEAQLEKSRLLSDRFSAERPKGSFSTLEIQRTEQGDSAMYLCASSPRDRGISDYGYTFGSGTRLTVV.

This chain connects TRBV18 to TRBJ1-1, with D possibly matching TRBD1 (5 bases). With 4 bases removed from V and 6 bases from J, the gap between germline ends came to 15 bases. The germline V gene encodes CDR1 KGHSH and CDR2 LQKENI. CDR3 length equals 14 residues. The CDR3 loop is CASSRAGGPSEAFF. The CDR3 DNA reads as TGTGCCAGCTCACGTGCGGGGGGTCCATCTGAAGCTTTCTTT.

This chain joins TRBV6-1 and TRBJ2-6, with D perhaps TRBD1 (6 bases). This CDR3 is built from 16 residues. Per germline, CDR1 MNHNS and CDR2 SASEGT. Trimming stripped 2 bases from V and 2 bases from J, with 10 bases between. The CDR3 reads CASSEQGSPGANVLTF. The CDR3 nucleotides are TGTGCCAGCAGTGAACAGGGGTCCCCTGGGGCCAACGTCCTGACTTTC.